This TCR beta chain was profiled in a study of cytomegalovirus exposure and HLA in healthy donors. The CDR3 is made up of 16 amino acids. The V and J ends lost 6 bases and 0 bases, in that order; junction bases with no gene match: 6. Germline loops: CDR1 LNHDA, CDR2 SQIVND (reference sequence). PCR used 60 Vbeta primers and 13 Jbeta primers. The repertoire was sequenced with immunoSEQ multiplex PCR; TCRdb's copy has only in-frame clones and lacks some. The sample lists about 120,000 clones; over 70% were seen once. This chain connects TRBV19 to TRBJ1-3; 9 bases map to TRBD1. Sequencing was done on a sample of PBMCs. This receptor was obtained from a woman aged 45 to 65 in good health and CMV-seropositive. CDR3 coding DNA: TGTGCCAGTAGACGGGACAGGGCGAACTCTGGAAACACCATATATTTT. This translates into CASRRDRANSGNTIYF.